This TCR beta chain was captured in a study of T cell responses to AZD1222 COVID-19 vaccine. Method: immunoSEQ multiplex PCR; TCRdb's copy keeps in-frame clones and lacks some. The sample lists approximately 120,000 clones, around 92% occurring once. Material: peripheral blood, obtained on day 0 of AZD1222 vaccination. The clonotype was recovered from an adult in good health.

In nucleotides, the CDR3 is TGCGCCAGCAGCCTAGCCCTGGATGAGCAGTTCTTC. The encoded protein is CASSLALDEQFF. V usage is TRBV5-1 and J usage is TRBJ2-1, with D perhaps TRBD2 (5 bases). Trimming took 4 bases from V and 8 from J, leaving 10 bases between them. Germline loops: CDR1 SGHRS, CDR2 YFSETQ. The CDR3 is made up of 12 amino acids.